One sample yielded the 16 T cell receptor beta chains listed below, sequenced in a study of vaccination effects on CD4 cells after COVID-19 (dated by TCRdb to between 2020 and 2023). Library method: the immunoSEQ multiplex PCR assay. This immuneACCESS table, as held by TCRdb, lists in-frame sequences with V and J called but not all clones. Of the missing ones, under half trace to an unresolved V gene in checked studies; the others have no known cause. The sample table contains 37,000 or so clones; only one count was recorded for about 70% of them. Jointly, the top ten make up over 4% of the sample. For these receptors, no antigen is known. After approximately eleven days of culture, CD4+ T cells were isolated with the EasySep CD4+ T cell isolation kit. The source was CD4+ T cells from PBMCs cultured without peptide, collected before COVID-19 vaccination. The receptors here all came from a human donor who received a COVID-19 vaccine.

This clone has only a few counts. The chain has TRBV6-6 and TRBJ2-1; 10 bases map to TRBD2. The germline V gene has CDR1 MNHNY and CDR2 SVGAGI (reference sequence). The V segment lost 2 bases and the J segment 7 bases; nucleotides outside the gene matches: 5. This CDR3 contains 15 residues. The chain's CDR3 is CASSYGTAGGNEQFF. The CDR3 coding sequence is TGTGCCAGCAGTTACGGGACAGCGGGGGGGAATGAGCAGTTCTTC.

V and J are TRBV20-1 and TRBJ2-1, with 7 bases aligning to TRBD1. Germline values: CDR1 DFQATT, CDR2 SNEGSKA (reference sequence). CDR3 length: 14 amino acids. The J segment lost 4 bases and the V segment lost 3 bases, leaving 6 bases of the junction unmatched. This CDR3 is CSASRGPQYNEQFF. The DNA for the CDR3 is TGCAGTGCTAGTAGGGGGCCACAGTACAATGAGCAGTTCTTC.

The chain carries TRBV16 and TRBJ1-2; 9 bases are shared with TRBD1. The trim removed 1 base at V and 6 bases at J, leaving 9 bases unmatched. The CDR3 has 16 amino acids. CDR1 and CDR2 from the germline V gene are KGHSY and FQNENV. This CDR3 reads CASSQLNRGPSNGYTF. DNA of the CDR3: TGTGCCAGCAGCCAATTAAACAGGGGGCCTTCGAATGGCTACACCTTC.

The chain couples TRBV13 to TRBJ1-3; 7 positions match TRBD1. This CDR3 contains 17 residues. Germline values: CDR1 PRHDT, CDR2 FYEKMQ (reference sequence). The V gene end was trimmed by 5 bases and the J gene end by 0 bases; junction bases not matched to a gene: 10. In nucleotides, the CDR3 is TGTGCCAGCAGCGTAACCGGGACAGTCAGCTCTGGAAACACCATATATTTT. Translation: CASSVTGTVSSGNTIYF.

The chain joins TRBV3-1 (or the pseudogene TRBV3-2) to TRBJ2-3; D possibly corresponds to TRBD2 (7 bases). Germline values: CDR1 LGHDT, CDR2 YNNKEL (reference sequence). The CDR3 is made up of 21 amino acids. The V end was cut by 0 bases, the J end by 2 bases, with 27 bases between. Here the CDR3 DNA reads TGTGCCAGCAGCCAAGATCTCAGGGGACTAAACGTACCCTTAGTCACAGATACGCAGTATTTT. Residues: CASSQDLRGLNVPLVTDTQYF.

V is TRBV5-1 and J is TRBJ1-2; D might be TRBD1 (5 bases). CDR1 SGHRS and CDR2 YFSETQ come from the germline V gene. The ends were cut back, 7 bases at V and 0 bases at J, with 22 bases in the middle. The CDR3 sequence is 17 residues long. The CDR3 region has the DNA TGCGCCAGCCGAAATCCATCAGGACCGGGGGCTAACTATGGCTACACCTTC. It encodes CASRNPSGPGANYGYTF.

This rearrangement joins TRBV2 to TRBJ2-7; 8 bases map to TRBD2. The CDR3 contains 15 residues. Germline values: CDR1 SNHLY, CDR2 FYNNEI. The J segment lost 3 bases and the V segment lost 7 bases, leaving 11 bases of the junction unmatched. CDR3 in DNA: TGTGCCAGCACGGGAATAGCGGGGATTCACTACGAGCAGTACTTC. Its translation: CASTGIAGIHYEQYF.

This chain joins TRBV5-1 and TRBJ1-5; D is ambiguous. This CDR3 has 14 residues. From germline, CDR1 is SGHRS and CDR2 YFSETQ. V lost 5 bases to trimming and J lost 4 bases, with 13 bases between them. DNA of the CDR3: TGCGCCAGCAGGGCGGGTCCTATGAATCAGCCCCAGCATTTT. It is translated as CASRAGPMNQPQHF. The whole variable domain, filled in from reference TRBV5-1 and TRBJ1-5, reads KAGVTQTPRYLIKTRGQQVTLSCSPISGHRSVSWYQQTPGQGLQFLFEYFSETQRNKGNFPGRFSGRQFSNSRSEMNVSTLELGDSALYLCASRAGPMNQPQHFGDGTRLSIL.

The J gene is TRBJ2-5, the V gene TRBV14; D is ambiguous. This CDR3 spans 14 amino acids. Germline V gene lookup returns CDR1 SGHDN and CDR2 FVKESK. Trimming took off 1 base at V and 2 bases at J, with 8 bases between the two ends. Here the CDR3 DNA reads TGTGCCAGCAGCCAAGTGAGCCAGCAAGAGACCCAGTACTTC. Amino acid sequence: CASSQVSQQETQYF.

This clone has a handful of counts. The genes are TRBV4-2 and TRBJ2-4; 8 bases align to TRBD2. This CDR3 comprises 18 residues. Trimming at V came to 0 bases and at J to 0 bases, leaving 7 bases not matched to a gene. Germline assignment: CDR1 LGHNA and CDR2 YNFKEQ. CDR3 region: CASSQDQPLAGAKNIQYF. DNA for the CDR3: TGTGCCAGCAGCCAAGATCAGCCCCTAGCGGGAGCCAAAAACATTCAGTACTTC.

J is TRBJ2-5 and V is TRBV23-1; 8 bases map to TRBD2. TRBV23-1 is marked as an open reading frame, function uncertain. With V trimmed by 3 bases and J by 3 bases, 9 bases remained unmatched. CDR3 size: 16 residues. The CDR3 loop is CASSHRPRGGEETQYF. The CDR3 DNA reads as TGCGCCAGCAGTCATAGACCCCGGGGGGGTGAAGAGACCCAGTACTTC.

This chain uses TRBV29-1 with TRBJ2-2; unclear D gene. The CDR3 runs 13 residues. Per germline, CDR1 SQVTM and CDR2 ANQGSEA. The CDR3: CSAGWLIGGELFF. Written as DNA, the CDR3 is TGCAGTGCCGGGTGGCTTATAGGCGGGGAGCTGTTTTTT.

The chain recombines TRBV5-4 with TRBJ2-3; TRBD2 matches 7 bases. V shed 0 bases and J 3 bases; nucleotides not matched to a gene: 4. The CDR3 spans 15 residues. Germline CDR1 and CDR2: SGHNT and YYREEE (reference sequence). The CDR3 spells CASSLGGRATDTQYF. CDR3 coding DNA: TGTGCCAGCAGCTTGGGTGGGAGGGCGACAGATACGCAGTATTTT.

This clone was seen a few times. The chain couples TRBV3-1 (or the pseudogene TRBV3-2) to TRBJ1-2, with D tentatively TRBD1 (6 bases). The CDR3 is 13 residues long. The ends were cut back, 1 base at V and 8 bases at J, with 11 bases in the middle. From germline, CDR1 is LGHDT and CDR2 YNNKEL (reference sequence). CDR3 sequence (DNA): TGTGCCAGCAGCCAAGCACAGGGTGGGGGCTACACCTTC. This encodes CASSQAQGGGYTF.

The gene calls are TRBV4-1 and TRBJ1-2; D perhaps matches TRBD1 (6 bases). V was shortened by 4 bases and J by 3 bases, with 15 bases between the two germline ends. Germline CDR1 reads MGHRA; CDR2 reads YSYEKL. The CDR3 loop spans 15 amino acids. The CDR3 DNA sequence: TGCGCCAGCAGCCTCCCCGGGACAAAAGACTATGGCTACACCTTC. Translating it yields CASSLPGTKDYGYTF.

The chain carries TRBV6-5 and TRBJ2-5; tentatively, D is TRBD2 (6 bases). Trimming stripped 6 bases from V and 5 bases from J, with 16 bases between. The germline CDR1 and CDR2 sequences are MNHEY and SVGAGI. The CDR3 has 14 amino acids. The CDR3 DNA reads TGTGCCAGCAGGGCTATGGCGGGGTATGAGACCCAGTACTTC. This encodes CASRAMAGYETQYF.